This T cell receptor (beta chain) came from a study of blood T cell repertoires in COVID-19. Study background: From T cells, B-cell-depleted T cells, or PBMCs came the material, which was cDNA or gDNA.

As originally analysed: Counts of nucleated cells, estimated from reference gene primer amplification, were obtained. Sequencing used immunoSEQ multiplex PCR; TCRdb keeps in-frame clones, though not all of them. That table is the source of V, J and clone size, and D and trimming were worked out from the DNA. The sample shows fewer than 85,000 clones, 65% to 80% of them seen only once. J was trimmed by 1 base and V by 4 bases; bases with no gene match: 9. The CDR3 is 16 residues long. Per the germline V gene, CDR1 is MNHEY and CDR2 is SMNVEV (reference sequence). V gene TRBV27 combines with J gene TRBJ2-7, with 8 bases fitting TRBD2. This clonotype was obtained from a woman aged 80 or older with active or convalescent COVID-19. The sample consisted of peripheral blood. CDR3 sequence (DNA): TGTGCCAGCAGTTCCGGCGGGGGGTTCAGGTCCTACGAGCAGTACTTC. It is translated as CASSSGGGFRSYEQYF.